This TCR beta chain was obtained from a study of metastatic and nonmetastatic thyroid tumors. V was clipped by 6 bases and J by 4 bases, with 19 bases between them. Germline V gene sequence: CDR1 MNHNS, CDR2 SASEGT. The CDR3 totals 15 residues. Among the patients, none had received any treatment before thyroid surgery. Original methodology: For papillary thyroid cancer, a distant-metastasis classifier was constructed from CDR3 differences observed across clinicopathological groups. TCRdb re-called the PCR reads via MiXCR. These V and J calls rely on TCRdb rather than the paper's analysis. The sample yields tens of thousands of clones, over 15% seen once.

The receptor comes from a female donor with papillary thyroid cancer or a benign thyroid nodule (not recorded which). Some clones in this sample may be carry-over from other donors' samples. Material: tumor tissue. The chain employs TRBV6-1 and TRBJ2-7, with D perhaps matching TRBD1 (6 bases). The CDR3 loop reads CASSGIRDKPYEQYF. The CDR3, as DNA: TGTGCCAGCAGCGGCATTCGGGACAAACCTTACGAGCAGTACTTC.